These 31 T cell receptor beta chains share one sample of origin, sequenced in a study of regulatory T cells in long-lasting Graves disease. Arm-PCR with iRepertoire HTBI primers amplified the CDR3 regions for these TCR beta libraries. From the multiplex PCR reads, TCRdb called clonotypes with MiXCR, one entry per CDR3 protein. Of fewer than 400,000 distinct CDR3 sequences listed, over 15% are singletons. The time point here: newly diagnosed GD, antithyroid drugs for less than 3 months. The authors made the TCR library using RNA they extracted from PBMCs. Sequenced here: peripheral blood mononuclear cells (PBMCs), sampled at new diagnosis, from a patient treated with antithyroid drugs. The receptor source for this set is a female donor with Graves disease.

This clonotype was detected many times. This chain joins TRBV28 and TRBJ2-6, with a tentative D call TRBD2 (7 bases). This CDR3 is built from 15 residues. With 5 bases removed from V and 1 base from J, the gap between germline ends came to 9 bases. CDR1 and CDR2 (germline): MDHEN, SYDVKM. The CDR3 is CASSKGGSGANVLTF. The CDR3 DNA follows: TGTGCCAGCAGTAAGGGGGGGTCTGGGGCCAACGTCCTGACTTTC.

The rearrangement joins TRBV20-1 to TRBJ2-3, with a possible D match to TRBD1 (6 bases). CDR1 is DFQATT, CDR2 SNEGSKA, per germline (reference sequence). V lost 3 bases to trimming and J lost 1 base, with 14 bases between them. This CDR3 is 15 amino acids long. In nucleotides, the CDR3 is TGCAGTGCTAGGCCAGGGGTTTTGGGCACAGATACGCAGTATTTT. This translates into CSARPGVLGTDTQYF.

As regards this clonotype: At one end the junction does not follow the germline gene, possibly because of a read error. The V gene is TRBV28, the J gene TRBJ1-5; 9 bases fit TRBD1. CDR3 length equals 16 residues. CDR1 and CDR2 from the germline V gene are MDHEN and SYDVKM. CDR3 amino acids: CASSVPNRGQGGPRDF. The CDR3, as DNA: TGTGCCAGCAGTGTCCCCAATCGGGGACAGGGAGGCCCCAGGGATTTT.

The chain carries TRBV11-3 and TRBJ2-1; 11 nucleotides align to TRBD2. Looked up from germline, CDR1 is SGHNT and CDR2 is YENEEA. Losses at the gene ends were 2 bases for V and 4 bases for J; bases not matched to a gene: 16. CDR3 length: 20 amino acids. The CDR3 spells CASSLTTNPSTSGTYNEQFF. CDR3 in DNA: TGTGCCAGCAGCTTAACAACTAACCCATCGACTAGCGGGACTTACAATGAGCAGTTCTTC.

About this clonotype itself: At one boundary the junction diverges from the germline segment, which might be a read error. The rearrangement links TRBV10-3 to TRBJ1-1, with D hard to call. CDR3 length equals 13 residues. Germline CDR1 ENHRY, CDR2 SYGVKD. In DNA, the CDR3 is TGTGCCAGCAGTCCTACAGTGAACACTGAAGCTTCCTTT. Translation gives CASSPTVNTEASF.

This clonotype was observed at least ten times. The chain links TRBV2 to TRBJ2-1, with TRBD2 matching over 13 bases. V shed 6 bases and J 10 bases; nucleotides not matched to a gene: 6. The length of the CDR3 is 14 residues. The germline CDR1 and CDR2 sequences are SNHLY and FYNNEI. The CDR3 sequence: CASRRLAGGGEQFF. The CDR3 bases are TGTGCCAGCAGAAGACTAGCGGGAGGCGGCGAGCAGTTCTTC.

This clonotype appeared a few times. The genes are TRBV20-1 and TRBJ1-5, with TRBD1 matching over 7 bases. Trimming at V came to 5 bases and at J to 7 bases, leaving 8 bases not matched to a gene. The V gene's germline CDR1 is DFQATT and CDR2 SNEGSKA (reference sequence). There are 13 residues in the CDR3. CDR3 bases: TGCAGTGCTCTAACAGGGGAAAGGCAGCCCCAGCATTTT. Its translation: CSALTGERQPQHF.

A remark on this clonotype: A far larger clone is a single base away, which makes a read error likely. V gene TRBV11-3 combines with J gene TRBJ2-3; TRBD2 matches at 7 bases. The J call is in doubt because the DNA end fits TRBJ2-7 better. Germline V CDR1 and CDR2: SGHNT, YENEEA. The CDR3 runs to 13 residues. The chain's CDR3 is CASSFPREAEQYF. The CDR3 region has the DNA TGTGCCAGCAGCTTTCCCCGGGAGGCCGAGCAGTACTTC.

This clonotype came up many times. The gene calls are TRBV25-1 and TRBJ2-7, with 8 bases that match TRBD1. The CDR3 runs 16 residues. V gave up 4 bases and J gave up 3 bases; unmatched junction bases: 11. CDR1 is MGHDK, CDR2 SYGVNS, per germline. Here the CDR3 reads CASSAPGQGLFYEQYF. The CDR3 DNA reads as TGTGCCAGCAGTGCACCAGGACAGGGACTCTTCTACGAGCAGTACTTC.

As for this clonotype: With only one base between it and a far larger clone, this is likely a read error. This sequence joins TRBV12-3 or TRBV12-4 and TRBJ2-1; TRBD2 is a possible D gene (6 bases). Trimming shortened V by 6 bases and J by 10 bases, and 19 bases separated the two germline ends. The CDR3 totals 14 residues. The CDR3 reads CASRGRTESNEQFF. The DNA of the CDR3 is TGTGCCAGCAGGGGGAGGACCGAGTCCAACGAGCAGTTCTTC.

Ten or more counts support this clonotype. V is TRBV10-3 and J is TRBJ2-7, with 9 nucleotides matching TRBD1. CDR1 and CDR2 from the germline V gene are ENHRY and SYGVKD. Unmatched junction bases numbered 5, after V lost 5 bases and J lost 3 bases. There are 14 residues in the CDR3. CDR3: CAISPGQGGYEQYF. In nucleotides, the CDR3 is TGTGCCATCAGTCCGGGACAGGGAGGCTACGAGCAGTACTTC.

The rearrangement links TRBV10-2 to TRBJ2-1; 13 positions agree with TRBD2. CDR3 length: 16 residues. V shed 6 bases and J 6 bases; nucleotides not matched to a gene: 8. Germline values: CDR1 WSHSY, CDR2 SAAADI. The CDR3 DNA reads TGCGCCAGCAGAACCGGGACTAGCGGGAACTTCAATGAGCAGTTCTTC. Encoded protein: CASRTGTSGNFNEQFF.

This clonotype was observed a handful of times. CDR3 nucleotide sequence: TGTGCCAGCCCGGACAGGTCGAGGTCCGGGGAGCTGTTTTTT. The encoded protein is CASPDRSRSGELFF. This chain joins TRBV25-1 and TRBJ2-2; the match to TRBD1 covers 7 bases. Germline V gene data show CDR1 as MGHDK and CDR2 as SYGVNS. V trimming: 8 bases; J trimming: 6 bases; junction bases outside the gene matches: 9. CDR3 length: 14 residues.

This clonotype was seen at least ten times. The genes are TRBV28 and TRBJ2-3, with D uncertain. This CDR3 spans 11 amino acids. Germline V lookup: CDR1 MDHEN, CDR2 SYDVKM. Trimming removed 4 bases at V and 2 bases at J, with 1 base between. The CDR3 bases are TGTGCCAGCAGTTCCACAGATACGCAGTATTTT. Its translation: CASSSTDTQYF.

The genes are TRBV6-2 or TRBV6-3 and TRBJ2-1; no reliable D call. The CDR3 spans 11 residues. Germline lookup yields CDR1 MNHEY and CDR2 SVGEGT. The V end was cut by 4 bases, the J end by 10 bases, with 8 bases between. The CDR3: CASSFPSEQFF. The CDR3 DNA follows: TGTGCCAGCAGTTTCCCCTCGGAGCAGTTCTTC.

V gene TRBV18 combines with J gene TRBJ1-1, with no clear D. Germline CDR1 is KGHSH and CDR2 is LQKENI. Trimming removed 8 bases at V and 0 bases at J, with 7 bases between. The CDR3 is 12 residues long. CDR3 in DNA: TGTGCCAGCGCAGGCATGAACACTGAAGCTTTCTTT. Amino acids: CASAGMNTEAFF.

This clonotype was detected ten times or more. The chain employs TRBV30 and TRBJ1-4; 7 bases align to TRBD1. The germline CDR1 and CDR2 sequences are GTSNPN and SVGIG (reference sequence). This CDR3 spans 15 amino acids. The V and J ends lost 1 base and 3 bases, in that order; junction bases with no gene match: 5. CDR3 bases: TGTGCCTGGAGTGCAGGGGGAAGACCTAATGAAAAACTGTTTTTT. This sequence encodes CAWSAGGRPNEKLFF.

The chain employs TRBV20-1 and TRBJ2-5; D gene ambiguous. The J call may be faulty, since TRBJ2-1 better matches the DNA end. In germline, CDR1 is DFQATT, CDR2 SNEGSKA (reference sequence). The CDR3 is 14 amino acids. For the CDR3, the DNA is TGCAGTGCTAGAGATTTCCGGTTTGGGAATGAGCAGTTCTTC. Its translation: CSARDFRFGNEQFF.

The rearrangement joins TRBV6-2 or TRBV6-3 to TRBJ1-1, with TRBD1 matching over 9 bases. The V and J ends lost 8 bases and 0 bases, in that order; junction bases with no gene match: 4. The CDR3 spans 14 residues. Germline V gene lookup returns CDR1 MNHEY and CDR2 SVGEGT. The chain's CDR3 is CASQDRGLNTEAFF. Here the CDR3 DNA reads TGTGCCAGCCAGGACAGGGGACTGAACACTGAAGCTTTCTTT.

As concerns this clonotype: The likely explanation is a read error, given a far larger clone one base away. This chain links TRBV6-9 with TRBJ2-7; the match to TRBD2 covers 9 bases. This CDR3 has 18 residues. Germline CDR1 MNHGY, CDR2 SVAAGI. V dropped 5 bases and J dropped 5; count of bases not matched to a gene: 19. The CDR3 DNA is TGTGCCAGCAGTGGACAGTGGCGGGGGGGGCGAGGGTACGACGAGCAGTACTTC. It specifies CASSGQWRGGRGYDEQYF.

Details on this clonotype: A much bigger clone sits one base away, suggesting this may be a read error. This chain connects TRBV20-1 to TRBJ2-5; the match to TRBD2 covers 12 bases. Germline CDR1 DFQATT, CDR2 SNEGSKA (reference sequence). The CDR3 runs 15 residues. The chain's CDR3 is CGALSGTSGQGTQYF. The DNA for the CDR3 is TGCGGTGCTTTATCCGGGACTAGCGGGCAAGGGACCCAGTACTTC.

Note on this clonotype: Given a much more abundant clone one base away, this may be a read error. The J gene is TRBJ1-4, the V gene TRBV19; D is unresolved. Germline CDR1 and CDR2: LNHDA and SQIVND (reference sequence). This CDR3 is built from 14 residues. The chain's CDR3 is CASSYPGTDEKLFF. CDR3 coding DNA: TGTGCCAGTAGTTATCCGGGAACTGATGAAAAACTGTTTTTT.

The table lists this clonotype with many counts. V is TRBV2 and J is TRBJ2-2, with D tentatively TRBD1 or TRBD2 (5 bases each). V was trimmed by 10 bases and J by 4 bases, leaving 16 bases between them. Germline CDR1 is SNHLY and CDR2 is FYNNEI. The CDR3 covers 14 residues. The CDR3 here is CATTPGTRTGELFF. In nucleotides, the CDR3 is TGTGCCACCACTCCAGGGACCCGCACCGGGGAGCTGTTTTTT.

This clonotype turned up a few times. This rearrangement joins TRBV5-1 to TRBJ1-5, with D tentatively TRBD1 (6 bases). The CDR3 is 16 residues long. V was pared by 4 bases and J by 4 bases, with 18 bases between. The germline V gene encodes CDR1 SGHRS and CDR2 YFSETQ. CDR3 nucleotide sequence: TGCGCCAGCAGCGTGACAGGTTTAGGGCCTAATCAGCCCCAGCATTTT. This gives the protein CASSVTGLGPNQPQHF.

This clonotype was observed many times. V gene TRBV24-1 combines with J gene TRBJ2-3; 8 nucleotides match TRBD2. Germline-derived CDR1 and CDR2 are KGHDR and SFDVKD. The CDR3 extends over 16 amino acids. The V gene end was trimmed by 6 bases and the J gene end by 1 base; junction bases not matched to a gene: 8. The CDR3 here is CATSLAGGLRTDTQYF. In DNA, the CDR3 is TGTGCCACCAGTCTTGCGGGAGGACTACGCACAGATACGCAGTATTTT.

This chain joins TRBV11-2 and TRBJ1-5, with 11 bases identical to TRBD1. After removal of 5 bases from V and 8 bases from J, the junction contained 5 bases not matched to a gene. This CDR3 has 14 amino acids. Germline lookup yields CDR1 SGHAT and CDR2 FQNNGV. The CDR3 region is CASSRTGGSEPQHF. The DNA for the CDR3 is TGTGCCAGCAGCAGGACAGGGGGCTCGGAGCCCCAGCATTTT.

V and J are TRBV4-1 and TRBJ2-4, with D tentatively TRBD2 (6 bases). CDR3 length equals 15 residues. Trimming stripped 1 base from V and 5 bases from J, with 12 bases between. The germline gives CDR1 MGHRA, CDR2 YSYEKL. The CDR3 spells CASSQVGSGENIQYF. The DNA for the CDR3 is TGCGCCAGCAGCCAAGTTGGTAGCGGAGAAAACATTCAGTACTTC.

This chain links TRBV29-1 with TRBJ2-3; tentative D call: TRBD1 (6 bases). The DNA end is more similar to TRBJ2-7, so the J call may be wrong. The CDR3 loop spans 13 amino acids. In germline, CDR1 is SQVTM, CDR2 ANQGSEA. DNA for the CDR3: TGCAGCGTCTTCGACAGGTCTTCCTACGAGCAGTACTTC. Protein product: CSVFDRSSYEQYF.

This clonotype came up many times. The chain couples TRBV27 to TRBJ2-1; 11 positions match TRBD1. Germline CDR1 and CDR2: MNHEY and SMNVEV (reference sequence). The length of the CDR3 is 14 residues. V trimming: 2 bases; J trimming: 9 bases; junction bases outside the gene matches: 3. The CDR3 DNA follows: TGTGCCAGCAGTTTAAGTGGGACAGGGGGTGAGCAGTTCTTC. Residues: CASSLSGTGGEQFF.

This clonotype was seen at least ten times. The chain links TRBV9 to TRBJ2-1; no clear D gene. CDR1 is SGDLS, CDR2 YYNGEE, per germline. The CDR3 totals 13 residues. Trimming left V 4 bases short and J 4 bases short, with 9 bases between. DNA for the CDR3: TGTGCCAGCAGCCCCCGAGAGTACAATGAGCAGTTCTTC. It encodes CASSPREYNEQFF. The full variable domain, rest sourced from reference TRBV9 and TRBJ2-1, is DSGVTQTPKHLITATGQRVTLRCSPRSGDLSVYWYQQSLDQGLQFLIQYYNGEERAKGNILERFSAQQFPDLHSELNLSSLELGDSALYFCASSPREYNEQFFGPGTRLTVL.

This clonotype was observed a few times. The rearrangement joins TRBV6-1 to TRBJ2-1; 12 bases map to TRBD2. Looked up from germline, CDR1 is MNHNS and CDR2 is SASEGT. This CDR3 has 15 residues. The ends lost 4 bases at V and 6 bases at J; junction bases unmatched: 4. The CDR3 nucleotides are TGTGCCAGCAGTGCAACTAGCGGGAGGACCAATGAGCAGTTCTTC. As protein: CASSATSGRTNEQFF.